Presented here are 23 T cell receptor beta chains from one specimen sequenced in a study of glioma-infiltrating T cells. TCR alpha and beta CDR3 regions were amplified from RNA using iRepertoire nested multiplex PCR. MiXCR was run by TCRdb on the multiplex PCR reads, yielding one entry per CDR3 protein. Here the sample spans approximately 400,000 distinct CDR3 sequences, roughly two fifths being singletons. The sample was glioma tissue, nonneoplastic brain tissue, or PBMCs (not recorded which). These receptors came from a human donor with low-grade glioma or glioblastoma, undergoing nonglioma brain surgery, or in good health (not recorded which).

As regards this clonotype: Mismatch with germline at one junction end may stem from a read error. The CDR3 region is CASRLPQGAWTEAFF. DNA for the CDR3: TGTGCCAGCCGTTTGCCCCAGGGGGCTTGGACTGAAGCTTTCTTT. The chain joins TRBV28 to TRBJ1-1; TRBD1 agrees at 8 bases. The CDR3 is made up of 15 amino acids. Germline V gives CDR1 MDHEN, CDR2 SYDVKM.

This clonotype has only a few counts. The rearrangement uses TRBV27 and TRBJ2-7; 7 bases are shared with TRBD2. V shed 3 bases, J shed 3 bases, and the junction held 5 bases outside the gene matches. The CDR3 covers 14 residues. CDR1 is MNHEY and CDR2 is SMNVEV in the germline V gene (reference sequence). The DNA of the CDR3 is TGTGCCAGCAGTTTTGGACTAGGAGGCTACGAGCAGTACTTC. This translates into CASSFGLGGYEQYF.

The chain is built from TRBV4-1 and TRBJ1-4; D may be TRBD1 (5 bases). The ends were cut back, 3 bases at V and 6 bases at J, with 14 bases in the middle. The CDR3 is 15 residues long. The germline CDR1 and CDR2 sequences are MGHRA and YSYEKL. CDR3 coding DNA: TGCGCCAGCAGCCAGGCCAGGGTTGCACATGAAAAACTGTTTTTT. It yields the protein CASSQARVAHEKLFF.

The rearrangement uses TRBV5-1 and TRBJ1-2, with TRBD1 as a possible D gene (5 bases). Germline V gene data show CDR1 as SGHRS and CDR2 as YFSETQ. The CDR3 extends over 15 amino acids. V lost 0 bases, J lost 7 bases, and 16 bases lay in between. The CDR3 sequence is CASSLASTEGRGYTF. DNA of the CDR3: TGCGCCAGCAGCTTGGCCTCGACAGAGGGACGTGGCTACACCTTC. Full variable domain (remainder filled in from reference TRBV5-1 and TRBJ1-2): KAGVTQTPRYLIKTRGQQVTLSCSPISGHRSVSWYQQTPGQGLQFLFEYFSETQRNKGNFPGRFSGRQFSNSRSEMNVSTLELGDSALYLCASSLASTEGRGYTFGSGTRLTVV.

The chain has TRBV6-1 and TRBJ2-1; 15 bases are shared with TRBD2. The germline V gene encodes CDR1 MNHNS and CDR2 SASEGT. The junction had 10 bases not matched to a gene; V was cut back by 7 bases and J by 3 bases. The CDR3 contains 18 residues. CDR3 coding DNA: TGTGCCAGCATCTTGGGACTAGCGGGAGGCCCTGTCTACAATGAGCAGTTCTTC. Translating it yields CASILGLAGGPVYNEQFF.

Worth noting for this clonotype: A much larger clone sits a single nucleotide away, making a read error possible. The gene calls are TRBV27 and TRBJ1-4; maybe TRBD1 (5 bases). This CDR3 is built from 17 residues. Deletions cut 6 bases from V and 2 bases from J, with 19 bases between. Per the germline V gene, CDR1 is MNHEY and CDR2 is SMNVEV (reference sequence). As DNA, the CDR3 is TGTGCCAGCAGACGTGTCAGGGTGGTGGCGACTAATGAAAAACTGTTTTTT. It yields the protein CASRRVRVVATNEKLFF.

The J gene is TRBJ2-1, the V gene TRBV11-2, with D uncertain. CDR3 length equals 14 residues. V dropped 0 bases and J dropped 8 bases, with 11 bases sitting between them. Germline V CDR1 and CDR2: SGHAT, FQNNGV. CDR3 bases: TGTGCCAGCAGCTTAGACAGGTTTAGTGATGAGCAGTTCTTC. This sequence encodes CASSLDRFSDEQFF.

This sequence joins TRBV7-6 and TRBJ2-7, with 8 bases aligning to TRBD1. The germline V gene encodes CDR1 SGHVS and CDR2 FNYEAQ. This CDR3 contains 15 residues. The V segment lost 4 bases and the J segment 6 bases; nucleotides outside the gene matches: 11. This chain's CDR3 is CASSSASGQGGEQYF. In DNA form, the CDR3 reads TGTGCCAGCAGCTCAGCCTCAGGACAGGGCGGCGAGCAGTACTTC.

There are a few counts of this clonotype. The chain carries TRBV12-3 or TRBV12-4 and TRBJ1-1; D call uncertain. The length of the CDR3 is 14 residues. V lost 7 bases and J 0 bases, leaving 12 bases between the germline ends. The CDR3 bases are TGTGCCAGCACCCCCGACGGAGTGAACACTGAAGCTTTCTTT. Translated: CASTPDGVNTEAFF.

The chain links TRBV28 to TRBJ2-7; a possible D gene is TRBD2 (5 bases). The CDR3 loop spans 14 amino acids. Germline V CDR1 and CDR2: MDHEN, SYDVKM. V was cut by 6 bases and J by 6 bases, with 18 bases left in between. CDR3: CASSVARVSLEQYF. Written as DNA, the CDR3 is TGTGCCAGCAGCGTAGCGAGAGTCTCCCTCGAGCAGTACTTC.

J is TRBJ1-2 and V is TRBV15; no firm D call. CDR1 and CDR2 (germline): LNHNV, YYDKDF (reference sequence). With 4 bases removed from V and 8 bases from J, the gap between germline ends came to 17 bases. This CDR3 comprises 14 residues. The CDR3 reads CATSTTNGWRGYTF. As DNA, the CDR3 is TGTGCCACCAGCACGACCAACGGGTGGCGAGGCTACACCTTC. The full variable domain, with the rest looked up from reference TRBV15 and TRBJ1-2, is DAMVIQNPRYQVTQFGKPVTLSCSQTLNHNVMYWYQQKSSQAPKLLFHYYDKDFNNEADTPDNFQSRRPNTSFCFLDIRSPGLGDTAMYLCATSTTNGWRGYTFGSGTRLTVV.

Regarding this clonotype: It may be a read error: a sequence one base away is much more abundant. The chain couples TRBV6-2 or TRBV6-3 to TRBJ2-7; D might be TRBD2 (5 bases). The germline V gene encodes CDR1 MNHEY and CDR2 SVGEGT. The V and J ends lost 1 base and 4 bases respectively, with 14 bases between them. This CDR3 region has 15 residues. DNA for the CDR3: TGTGCCAGCAGTTACTTGACGGGATGGCCGTACGAGCAGTACTTC. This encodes CASSYLTGWPYEQYF.

CDR3 residues: CASSRYGVNTEAFF. CDR3 in DNA: TGTGCCAGTAGTAGGTACGGGGTTAACACTGAAGCTTTCTTT. V gene TRBV19 combines with J gene TRBJ1-1; D is unresolved. Germline V gene sequence: CDR1 LNHDA, CDR2 SQIVND (reference sequence). With 4 bases removed from V and 2 bases from J, the gap between germline ends came to 11 bases. The CDR3 extends over 14 amino acids.

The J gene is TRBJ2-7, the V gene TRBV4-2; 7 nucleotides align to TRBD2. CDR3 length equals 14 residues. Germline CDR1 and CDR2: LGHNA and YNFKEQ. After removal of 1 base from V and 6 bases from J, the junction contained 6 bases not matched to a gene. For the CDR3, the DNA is TGTGCCAGCAGCCAAGTGAGGACTAGAGGCGAGCAGTACTTC. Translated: CASSQVRTRGEQYF.

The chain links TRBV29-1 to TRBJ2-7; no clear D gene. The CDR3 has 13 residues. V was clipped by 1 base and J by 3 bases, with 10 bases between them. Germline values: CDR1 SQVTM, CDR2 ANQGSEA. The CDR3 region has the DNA TGCAGCGTTGAAGGCTTTGACTGCTACGAGCAGTACTTC. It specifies CSVEGFDCYEQYF.

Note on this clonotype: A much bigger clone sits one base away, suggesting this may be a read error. The CDR3 region has the DNA TGCAATGCGCCTACAGAGGTCAATGAGCAGTTCTTC. Amino acids: CNAPTEVNEQFF. The chain carries TRBV20-1 and TRBJ2-1; D is undetermined. CDR1 is DFQATT, CDR2 SNEGSKA, per germline (reference sequence). The CDR3 contains 12 residues.

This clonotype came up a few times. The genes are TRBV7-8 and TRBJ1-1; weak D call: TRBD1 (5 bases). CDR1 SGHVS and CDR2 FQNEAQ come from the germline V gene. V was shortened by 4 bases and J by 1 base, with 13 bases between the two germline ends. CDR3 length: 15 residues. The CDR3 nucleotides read TGTGCCAGCAGCTCGTCCGCCAGGGCGAACACTGAAGCTTTCTTT. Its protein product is CASSSSARANTEAFF.

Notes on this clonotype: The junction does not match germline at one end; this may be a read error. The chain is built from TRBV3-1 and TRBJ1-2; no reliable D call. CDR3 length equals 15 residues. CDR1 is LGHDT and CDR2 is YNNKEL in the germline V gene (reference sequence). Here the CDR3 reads CTSSQDRQSNYGYTF. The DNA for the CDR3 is TGTACCAGCAGCCAAGATCGCCAGAGTAACTATGGATACACCTTC. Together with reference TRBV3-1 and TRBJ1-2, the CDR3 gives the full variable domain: DTAVSQTPKYLVTQMGNDKSIKCEQNLGHDTMYWYKQDSKKFLKIMFSYNNKELIINETVPNRFSPKSPDKAHLNLHINSLELGDSAVYFCTSSQDRQSNYGYTFGSGTRLTVV.

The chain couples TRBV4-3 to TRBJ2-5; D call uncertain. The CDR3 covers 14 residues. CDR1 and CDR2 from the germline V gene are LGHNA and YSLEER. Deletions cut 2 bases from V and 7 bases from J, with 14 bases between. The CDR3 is CASSQLEWSGTQYF. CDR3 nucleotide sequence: TGCGCCAGCAGCCAACTAGAATGGTCCGGGACCCAGTACTTC.

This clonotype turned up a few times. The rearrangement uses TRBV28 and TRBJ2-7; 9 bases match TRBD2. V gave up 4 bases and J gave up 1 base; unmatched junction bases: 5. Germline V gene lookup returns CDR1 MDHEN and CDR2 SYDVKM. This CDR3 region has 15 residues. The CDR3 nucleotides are TGTGCCAGCAGTTCCTTTAGCGGGAGATCCTACGAGCAGTACTTC. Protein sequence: CASSSFSGRSYEQYF.

The CDR3 DNA reads TGTGCCAGTAGTGACAGGGGGCACAATCAGCCCCAGCATTTT. It encodes CASSDRGHNQPQHF. J is TRBJ1-5 and V is TRBV19; TRBD1 matches 10 bases. The CDR3 runs to 14 residues. Germline-derived CDR1 and CDR2 are LNHDA and SQIVND (reference sequence). V shed 5 bases, J shed 3 bases, and the junction held 1 base outside the gene matches.

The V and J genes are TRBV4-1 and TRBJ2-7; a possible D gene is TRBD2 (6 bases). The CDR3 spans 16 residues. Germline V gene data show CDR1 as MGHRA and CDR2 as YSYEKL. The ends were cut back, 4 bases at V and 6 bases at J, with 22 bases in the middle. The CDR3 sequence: CASSPIVSVAAPEQYF. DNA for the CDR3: TGCGCCAGCAGCCCAATCGTGAGTGTAGCGGCCCCCGAGCAGTACTTC.

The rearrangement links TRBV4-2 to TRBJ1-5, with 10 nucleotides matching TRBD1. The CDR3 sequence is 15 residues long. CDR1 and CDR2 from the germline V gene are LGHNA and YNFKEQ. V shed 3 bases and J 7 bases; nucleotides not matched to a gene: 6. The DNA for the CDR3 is TGTGCCAGCAGCCACGGGACAGGGGCCGGGCAGCCCCAGCATTTT. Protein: CASSHGTGAGQPQHF.